This TCR beta chain is from a study of blood T cell repertoires in COVID-19. The wider study: Samples came from the United States, Italy and Spain, spanning acute and convalescent COVID-19. From T cells, B-cell-depleted T cells, or PBMCs came the material, which was cDNA or gDNA.

The CDR3 loop spans 15 amino acids. The V gene end was trimmed by 0 bases and the J gene end by 4 bases; junction bases not matched to a gene: 5. Germline lookup yields CDR1 MNHNY and CDR2 SVGAGI (reference sequence). How the authors handled the data: Amplification with reference gene primers provided the estimates of nucleated cell counts. Sequencing used immunoSEQ multiplex PCR; TCRdb keeps in-frame clones, though not all of them. The V and J calls and clone size come from that table; D and trimming were worked out from the DNA. Of about 140,000 clones listed, 77% are singletons. Sample: peripheral blood. This sequence was found in a woman aged 50 to 60 with active or convalescent COVID-19. The rearrangement links TRBV6-6 to TRBJ2-7, with 8 bases aligning to TRBD1. The CDR3 here is CASSYSTGGLYEQYF. The CDR3 nucleotides read TGTGCCAGCAGTTACTCCACAGGGGGGCTGTACGAGCAGTACTTC.